A selection of T cell receptor beta chains follows, all from one sample in a study of T cell changes during pregnancy in multiple sclerosis. Here immunoSEQ multiplex PCR was the method, and the copy in TCRdb shows in-frame clones only, minus some. The table lists around 70,000 clones, 91% of them singletons. Sequencing was performed on peripheral blood, taken in the second trimester of pregnancy. All receptors come from a female donor with multiple sclerosis, enrolled in a pregnancy study. The CDR3 runs from the conserved cysteine through the conserved F or W. The D gene is left open where the match is weak. The size of a clone is reported for some rows only, either as once, few or many, or as a class for expanded clones.

d_call: NA
j_call: TRBJ1-2
v_call: TRBV19
clone_size: few
cdr3_aa: CASSIPTGQPGYTF
cdr3_nt: TGTGCCAGTAGTATACCCACAGGACAACCTGGCTACACCTTC

d_call: TRBD2
j_call: TRBJ2-1
v_call: TRBV27
clone_size: NA
cdr3_aa: CASSLLLAGAHLSSYNEQFF
cdr3_nt: TGTGCCAGCAGTTTACTTCTAGCGGGGGCCCACTTGAGCTCCTACAATGAGCAGTTCTTC

d_call: TRBD1
j_call: TRBJ2-2
v_call: TRBV19
clone_size: NA
cdr3_aa: CASTGTGVTGELFF
cdr3_nt: TGTGCCAGTACGGGGACAGGGGTCACCGGGGAGCTGTTTTTT

d_call: NA
j_call: TRBJ2-1
v_call: TRBV30
clone_size: NA
cdr3_aa: CAWSGGGGYEQFF
cdr3_nt: TGTGCCTGGAGTGGCGGCGGGGGCTATGAGCAGTTCTTC

d_call: NA
j_call: TRBJ2-1
v_call: TRBV5-6
clone_size: NA
cdr3_aa: CASSLGGRAYNEQFF
cdr3_nt: TGTGCCAGCAGCCTGGGGGGCAGGGCCTACAATGAGCAGTTCTTC

d_call: TRBD2
j_call: TRBJ2-1
v_call: TRBV5-6
clone_size: NA
cdr3_aa: CASSELAGYNEQFF
cdr3_nt: TGTGCCAGCAGCGAACTAGCGGGGTACAATGAGCAGTTCTTC

d_call: TRBD1
j_call: TRBJ2-5
v_call: TRBV9
clone_size: NA
cdr3_aa: CASSLLAGTGGHETQYF
cdr3_nt: TGTGCCAGCAGCCTCCTAGCTGGGACAGGGGGCCACGAGACCCAGTACTTC

d_call: NA
j_call: TRBJ2-3
v_call: TRBV12-5
clone_size: NA
cdr3_aa: CASGSSGRQYF
cdr3_nt: TGTGCTAGTGGTTCCTCGGGAAGGCAGTATTTT

d_call: NA
j_call: TRBJ2-5
v_call: TRBV7-2
clone_size: NA
cdr3_aa: CASSSNRVSRETQYF
cdr3_nt: TGTGCCAGCAGCTCGAACAGGGTCTCCCGGGAGACCCAGTACTTC

d_call: NA
j_call: TRBJ1-5
v_call: TRBV5-3
clone_size: NA
cdr3_aa: CARSLAPPPGGLGSNQPQHF
cdr3_nt: TGTGCCAGAAGCTTGGCACCGCCACCTGGAGGCCTGGGGAGCAATCAGCCCCAGCATTTT

d_call: TRBD1
j_call: TRBJ2-7
v_call: TRBV7-9
clone_size: NA
cdr3_aa: CASSLGQVSEQYF
cdr3_nt: TGTGCCAGCAGCTTGGGACAGGTTAGTGAGCAGTACTTC

d_call: NA
j_call: TRBJ1-1
v_call: TRBV19
clone_size: NA
cdr3_aa: CASSRLPQGMNTEAFF
cdr3_nt: TGTGCCAGTAGTCGCCTACCGCAGGGGATGAACACTGAAGCTTTCTTT

d_call: NA
j_call: TRBJ1-1
v_call: TRBV15
clone_size: NA
cdr3_aa: CATTQNSMNTEAFF
cdr3_nt: TGTGCCACCACTCAGAACAGTATGAACACTGAAGCTTTCTTT

d_call: TRBD2
j_call: TRBJ2-2
v_call: TRBV7-9
clone_size: NA
cdr3_aa: CAGETSGLNTGELFF
cdr3_nt: TGTGCCGGTGAGACTAGCGGGCTGAACACCGGGGAGCTGTTTTTT

d_call: NA
j_call: TRBJ2-7
v_call: TRBV7-2
clone_size: NA
cdr3_aa: CASSSPGKQGSYEQYF
cdr3_nt: TGTGCCAGCAGCTCCCCGGGAAAACAGGGCTCCTACGAGCAGTACTTC

d_call: NA
j_call: TRBJ2-7
v_call: TRBV7-3
clone_size: NA
cdr3_aa: CASSHGSSYEQYF
cdr3_nt: TGTGCCAGCAGCCACGGGAGCTCCTACGAGCAGTACTTC

d_call: NA
j_call: TRBJ2-2
v_call: TRBV9
clone_size: NA
cdr3_aa: CASRRWGGTGELFF
cdr3_nt: TGTGCCAGCAGACGTTGGGGCGGCACCGGGGAGCTGTTTTTT

d_call: NA
j_call: TRBJ2-2
v_call: TRBV21-1
clone_size: many
cdr3_aa: CPTAGTGELFF
cdr3_nt: TGTCCGACGGCAGGCACCGGGGAGCTGTTTTTT

d_call: NA
j_call: TRBJ2-7
v_call: TRBV4-3
clone_size: NA
cdr3_aa: CASSQEWAGPEQYF
cdr3_nt: TGCGCCAGCAGCCAAGAATGGGCGGGTCCCGAGCAGTACTTC

d_call: TRBD2
j_call: TRBJ2-3
v_call: TRBV5-1
clone_size: NA
cdr3_aa: CASSFDGRSTDTQYF
cdr3_nt: TGCGCCAGCAGCTTCGACGGGAGGAGCACAGATACGCAGTATTTT

d_call: TRBD1
j_call: TRBJ1-1
v_call: TRBV4-3
clone_size: NA
cdr3_aa: CASSQTAHRGITEAFF
cdr3_nt: TGCGCCAGCAGCCAGACGGCCCACAGGGGAATCACTGAAGCTTTCTTT

d_call: TRBD1
j_call: TRBJ2-7
v_call: TRBV7-2
clone_size: NA
cdr3_aa: CASSPDRGAYEQYF
cdr3_nt: TGTGCCAGCAGCCCGGACAGGGGGGCCTACGAGCAGTACTTC

d_call: TRBD1
j_call: TRBJ2-1
v_call: TRBV15
clone_size: NA
cdr3_aa: CATSRVGTGPFFDEQFF
cdr3_nt: TGTGCCACCAGCAGAGTAGGGACAGGACCTTTTTTTGATGAGCAGTTCTTC

d_call: TRBD1
j_call: TRBJ1-1
v_call: TRBV6-4
clone_size: NA
cdr3_aa: CASSDSWDRVILGNTEAFF
cdr3_nt: TGTGCCAGCAGTGACTCTTGGGACAGGGTTATATTAGGGAACACTGAAGCTTTCTTT

d_call: TRBD1
j_call: TRBJ2-1
v_call: TRBV11-1
clone_size: NA
cdr3_aa: CASSLMGQGGHNEQFF
cdr3_nt: TGTGCCAGCAGCTTAATGGGACAGGGGGGGCACAATGAGCAGTTCTTC

d_call: NA
j_call: TRBJ1-1
v_call: TRBV19
clone_size: NA
cdr3_aa: CASTGRDTEAFF
cdr3_nt: TGTGCCAGTACCGGCCGGGACACTGAAGCTTTCTTT

d_call: NA
j_call: TRBJ1-1
v_call: TRBV6-1
clone_size: once
cdr3_aa: CASRTGEAISAFF
cdr3_nt: TGTGCCAGCAGAACGGGGGAGGCTATTTCAGCTTTCTTT

d_call: TRBD1
j_call: TRBJ1-1
v_call: TRBV2
clone_size: few
cdr3_aa: CASSDEGAVTEAFF
cdr3_nt: TGTGCCAGCAGTGACGAGGGGGCCGTCACTGAAGCTTTCTTT

d_call: TRBD2
j_call: TRBJ2-2
v_call: TRBV4-3
clone_size: NA
cdr3_aa: CASSQAPGLAGGGELFF
cdr3_nt: TGCGCCAGCAGCCAAGCCCCGGGACTAGCGGGGGGCGGGGAGCTGTTTTTT

d_call: TRBD1
j_call: TRBJ1-5
v_call: TRBV5-6
clone_size: NA
cdr3_aa: CASSSNRGYKPQHF
cdr3_nt: TGTGCCAGCAGCTCTAACAGGGGGTACAAGCCCCAGCATTTT

d_call: NA
j_call: TRBJ2-7
v_call: TRBV11-2
clone_size: NA
cdr3_aa: CASGAGPILYEQYF
cdr3_nt: TGTGCCAGCGGGGCCGGGCCAATACTATACGAGCAGTACTTC

d_call: TRBD1
j_call: TRBJ2-1
v_call: TRBV10-3
clone_size: once
cdr3_aa: CAISWGQGSDNEQFF
cdr3_nt: TGTGCCATCAGTTGGGGACAGGGGAGCGACAATGAGCAGTTCTTC

d_call: NA
j_call: TRBJ2-3
v_call: TRBV30
clone_size: NA
cdr3_aa: CAWSPPLGGLTDTQYF
cdr3_nt: TGTGCCTGGAGTCCTCCCTTGGGGGGGCTCACAGATACGCAGTATTTT

d_call: TRBD2
j_call: TRBJ2-5
v_call: TRBV7-7
clone_size: NA
cdr3_aa: CASSLSGGATSIRETQYF
cdr3_nt: TGTGCCAGCAGCCTTAGCGGGGGGGCGACTTCAATACGGGAGACCCAGTACTTC

d_call: TRBD1
j_call: TRBJ2-2
v_call: TRBV4-2
clone_size: NA
cdr3_aa: CASSPGTGNTGELFF
cdr3_nt: TGTGCCAGCAGCCCCGGGACAGGGAACACCGGGGAGCTGTTTTTT

d_call: NA
j_call: TRBJ2-7
v_call: TRBV6-5
clone_size: NA
cdr3_aa: CASSYSPTASSYEQYF
cdr3_nt: TGTGCCAGCAGTTACTCACCGACAGCAAGCTCCTACGAGCAGTACTTC

d_call: NA
j_call: TRBJ2-2
v_call: TRBV7-2
clone_size: once
cdr3_aa: CASSLSGFHTGELFF
cdr3_nt: TGTGCCAGCAGCTTATCAGGCTTTCATACCGGGGAGCTGTTTTTT

d_call: TRBD1
j_call: TRBJ1-2
v_call: TRBV5-1
clone_size: NA
cdr3_aa: CASSLDRGYTF
cdr3_nt: TGCGCCAGCAGCCTGGACAGGGGGTACACCTTC

d_call: NA
j_call: TRBJ2-2
v_call: TRBV6-6
clone_size: NA
cdr3_aa: CASSPPVAGELFF
cdr3_nt: TGTGCCAGCAGTCCGCCGGTTGCCGGGGAGCTGTTTTTT

d_call: TRBD2
j_call: TRBJ2-3
v_call: TRBV4-2
clone_size: NA
cdr3_aa: CASSLAMGRQAGEADTQYF
cdr3_nt: TGTGCCAGCAGCCTAGCCATGGGTCGCCAAGCGGGGGAGGCAGATACGCAGTATTTT